This T cell receptor beta chain was obtained from a study of T cells in women clearing cervical HPV infection. On this clone: The read terminates 3 residues before the CDR3 end, so the remaining end is supplied by the germline J gene.

Produced via immunoSEQ multiplex PCR; TCRdb's table is partial and in-frame only. The record lists around 37,000 clones, of which the ten most abundant hold less than 8%. This CDR3 has 17 residues. Germline CDR1 DFQATT, CDR2 SNEGSKA (reference sequence). Unmatched junction bases numbered 12, after V lost 6 bases and J lost 0 bases. The sample was blood buffy coat. The rearrangement joins TRBV20-1 to TRBJ1-4, with 8 positions matching TRBD1. The source of this sequence is a woman between 18 and 69 years old with a cervical HPV16 infection that either progressed to CIN3+ or cleared (not recorded which). Incomplete CDR3 DNA: TGCAGTGCCCGGGACAGGTACAAGGATGCAACTAATGAAAAA. This gives the protein CSARDRYKDATNEK. The whole CDR3 is CSARDRYKDATNEKLFF.